Each of the 5 T cell receptor beta chains below was sequenced from the same sample in a study of T cells after yellow fever vaccination. Using its own MiXCR run on the 5' RACE reads, TCRdb lists one record per CDR3 protein. This sample yields roughly 99,000 distinct CDR3 sequences, of which around 5.8% are seen a single time; roughly two fifths belongs to the top ten. The material sequenced was CD8+ T cells sorted from PBMCs, taken 10 days after the yellow fever booster vaccination. The source is a man aged 18 to 29 who received the YFV17D yellow fever vaccine.

The CDR3 nucleotides are TGTGCCAGCAGTTCCGGGTGGCTTCCCTACGAGCAGTACGTC. This encodes CASSSGWLPYEQYV. V usage is TRBV28 and J usage is TRBJ2-7; no firm D call. V was trimmed by 4 bases and J by 2 bases, leaving 12 bases between them. Germline loops: CDR1 MDHEN, CDR2 SYDVKM. This CDR3 spans 14 amino acids.

The J gene is TRBJ2-2, the V gene TRBV6-2 or TRBV6-3, with D possibly being TRBD2 (5 bases). The germline V gene has CDR1 MNHEY and CDR2 SVGEGT. CDR3 length: 14 residues. The germline V and J ends were trimmed by 7 bases and 7 bases, with 16 bases remaining between them. In nucleotides, the CDR3 is TGTGCCAGCACCCCCATCGGGGTTCACGGGGAGCTGTTTTTT. This translates into CASTPIGVHGELFF.

This clonotype was observed a handful of times. The rearrangement uses TRBV4-1 and TRBJ2-3; no firm D call. The CDR3 covers 13 residues. Trimming pared 4 bases from V and 6 bases from J, leaving 11 bases between. Germline V gene data show CDR1 as MGHRA and CDR2 as YSYEKL. The CDR3 sequence is CASSPDPSDTQYF. The CDR3 DNA follows: TGCGCCAGCAGCCCGGACCCGTCGGATACGCAGTATTTT.

This clonotype was observed a handful of times. This rearrangement joins TRBV25-1 to TRBJ1-6; no firm D call. Germline V lookup: CDR1 MGHDK, CDR2 SYGVNS. V shed 1 base and J shed 0 bases, with 13 bases lying between them. This CDR3 is built from 18 residues. The CDR3 loop reads CASSESLSQSSYNSPLHF. CDR3 in DNA: TGTGCCAGCAGTGAATCTCTGAGTCAGAGCTCCTATAATTCACCCCTCCACTTT.

The chain combines TRBV7-9 with TRBJ2-7; TRBD1 aligns across 9 bases. V lost 2 bases and J lost 6; bases outside the gene matches: 8. The germline CDR1 and CDR2 sequences are SEHNR and FQNEAQ (reference sequence). The CDR3 is 15 residues long. Here the CDR3 reads CASSLIWTGAGEQYF. DNA for the CDR3: TGTGCCAGCAGCTTAATTTGGACAGGGGCTGGCGAGCAGTACTTC.